The 25 T cell receptor beta chains listed next were all sequenced from one sample in a study of identical twins. MiXCR, run by TCRdb on the 5' RACE reads, gives a single entry per CDR3 protein. Among 500,000 or so distinct CDR3 sequences listed, around an eighth were seen once. The same data also contributed to another study, on yellow fever vaccine responses in identical twins.

The sequencing sample was made of CD4+ T cells sorted from blood. These receptors were taken from a woman aged 18-29 years in good health.

This clonotype was counted at least ten times. This chain connects TRBV2 to TRBJ2-7, with 9 bases identical to TRBD1. J gave up 3 bases and V 6 bases, and 9 bases lay outside the gene matches. Germline V gene sequence: CDR1 SNHLY, CDR2 FYNNEI. This CDR3 is built from 15 residues. In DNA form, the CDR3 reads TGTGCCAGCAGGGAACAGGGGGCCCCCTTCTACGAGCAGTACTTC. Protein: CASREQGAPFYEQYF.

At least ten counts were recorded for this clonotype. The J gene is TRBJ2-2, the V gene TRBV12-3 or TRBV12-4; D is ambiguous. Trimming took 2 bases from V and 3 from J, leaving 7 bases between them. This CDR3 is 14 amino acids long. For the CDR3, the DNA is TGTGCCAGCAGTTTACAAGAGGACACCGGGGAGCTGTTTTTT. Its protein product is CASSLQEDTGELFF.

This clonotype was counted between two and nine times. The chain combines TRBV20-1 with TRBJ2-1, with no clear D. CDR3 length: 12 residues. CDR1 is DFQATT and CDR2 is SNEGSKA in the germline V gene (reference sequence). The V end lost 6 bases, the J end lost 4 bases, and 10 bases lay between the germline ends. The CDR3, as DNA: TGCAGTGCAGAGACGGAATACAATGAGCAGTTCTTC. Residues: CSAETEYNEQFF.

A few counts support this clonotype. The chain joins TRBV7-2 to TRBJ2-1, with 7 positions matching TRBD1. The CDR3 runs 15 residues. Trimming cost V 4 bases and J 0 bases; bases outside gene matches: 3. In germline, CDR1 is SGHTA, CDR2 FQGNSA. The CDR3 loop is CASSSPGGSYNEQFF. The CDR3 DNA sequence: TGTGCCAGCAGCTCCCCAGGGGGCTCCTACAATGAGCAGTTCTTC.

This chain links TRBV27 with TRBJ2-1; D not resolved. This CDR3 is built from 12 residues. V was shortened by 6 bases and J by 9 bases, with 12 bases between the two germline ends. Germline values: CDR1 MNHEY, CDR2 SMNVEV (reference sequence). The CDR3 coding sequence is TGTGCCAGCAGCACCTTCACACGTGAGCAGTTCTTC. Its protein is CASSTFTREQFF.

This clonotype turned up a few times. This rearrangement joins TRBV7-2 to TRBJ2-1; TRBD2 is a possible D gene (6 bases). CDR1 SGHTA and CDR2 FQGNSA come from the germline V gene. V was clipped by 0 bases and J by 0 bases, with 12 bases between them. CDR3 length: 17 residues. The CDR3 loop reads CASSLAGGTSSYNEQFF. In DNA form, the CDR3 reads TGTGCCAGCAGCTTAGCCGGCGGGACGAGCTCCTACAATGAGCAGTTCTTC. The variable domain in full, completed from reference TRBV7-2 and TRBJ2-1, reads GAGVSQSPSNKVTEKGKDVELRCDPISGHTALYWYRQSLGQGLEFLIYFQGNSAPDKSGLPSDRFSAERTGGSVSTLTIQRTQQEDSAVYLCASSLAGGTSSYNEQFFGPGTRLTVL.

As to this clonotype: One junction end does not reproduce the germline sequence, and a read error may be involved. The chain joins TRBV20-1 to TRBJ1-1; TRBD1 matches 11 bases. The CDR3 consists of 19 residues. Germline lookup yields CDR1 DFQATT and CDR2 SNEGSKA (reference sequence). CDR3 protein: CCAYPHWDRGGYGNTEAFF. The CDR3 nucleotides read TGCTGTGCTTACCCCCATTGGGACAGGGGGGGGTATGGGAACACTGAAGCTTTCTTT.

The CDR3 reads CASSFNPRGVDEQFF. In DNA form, the CDR3 reads TGTGCCAGCAGCTTTAACCCACGAGGGGTCGATGAGCAGTTCTTC. The chain carries TRBV5-5 and TRBJ2-1, with D tentatively TRBD1 or TRBD2 (5 bases each). V lost 2 bases to trimming and J lost 8 bases, with 17 bases between them. This CDR3 region has 15 residues. The germline V gene has CDR1 SGHKS and CDR2 YYEKEE (reference sequence).

This clonotype was seen a few times. The rearrangement links TRBV3-1 to TRBJ2-1; D gene uncertain. V lost 2 bases and J 6 bases, leaving 5 bases between the germline ends. This CDR3 comprises 12 residues. CDR1 is LGHDT and CDR2 is YNNKEL in the germline V gene (reference sequence). The CDR3 nucleotides read TGTGCCAGCAGCCAAATAATCAATGAGCAGTTCTTC. As protein: CASSQIINEQFF.

This clonotype has just a few counts. The J gene is TRBJ2-3, the V gene TRBV25-1; D ambiguous. CDR3 length equals 14 residues. The germline gives CDR1 MGHDK, CDR2 SYGVNS. Trimming pared 6 bases from V and 0 bases from J, leaving 10 bases between. The CDR3 nucleotides read TGTGCCAGCAGCGGACCTATTAGCACAGATACGCAGTATTTT. Residues: CASSGPISTDTQYF.

The rearrangement uses TRBV6-1 and TRBJ1-5, with unresolved D. CDR3 size: 15 residues. Germline V gene sequence: CDR1 MNHNS, CDR2 SASEGT. Between the trimmed V and J ends, which lost 6 bases and 0 bases, there was a span of 12 bases. In nucleotides, the CDR3 is TGTGCCAGCAGATCCACAAAGAATAGCAATCAGCCCCAGCATTTT. Amino acid sequence: CASRSTKNSNQPQHF.

Ten or more counts support this clonotype. The chain is built from TRBV6-2 or TRBV6-3 and TRBJ2-4, with 12 bases fitting TRBD2. Germline V CDR1 and CDR2: MNHEY, SVGEGT. The trim removed 5 bases at V and 9 bases at J, leaving 5 bases unmatched. This CDR3 spans 14 amino acids. The DNA for the CDR3 is TGTGCCAGCAGTCCCGGACTAGCGGGAAGCATTCAGTACTTC. Its protein is CASSPGLAGSIQYF.

This clonotype was counted ten times or more. The chain carries TRBV4-3 and TRBJ2-3, with D hard to call. The CDR3 length is 14 residues. V lost 0 bases and J 5 bases, leaving 9 bases between the germline ends. Germline CDR1 LGHNA, CDR2 YSLEER. The CDR3 region has the DNA TGCGCCAGCAGCCAAGATAGGGCAGGAGATACGCAGTATTTT. It codes for CASSQDRAGDTQYF.

This clonotype came up a few times. The J gene is TRBJ2-4, the V gene TRBV10-3; 10 nucleotides agree with TRBD2. Germline V gene lookup returns CDR1 ENHRY and CDR2 SYGVKD. The CDR3 covers 13 residues. V lost 11 bases to trimming and J lost 8 bases; unmatched junction nucleotides: 9. The CDR3: CASTGTSEYIQYF. DNA for the CDR3: TGTGCCTCGACCGGGACTAGCGAATACATTCAGTACTTC.

This clonotype was seen only a few times. This chain connects TRBV5-6 to TRBJ2-7, with TRBD1 matching over 8 bases. V trimming: 5 bases; J trimming: 3 bases; junction bases outside the gene matches: 7. The CDR3 sequence is 14 residues long. The germline CDR1 and CDR2 sequences are SGHDT and YYEEEE. The DNA of the CDR3 is TGTGCCAGCAGGGTCGCGGGACAGGTCTACGAGCAGTACTTC. Its translation: CASRVAGQVYEQYF.

The chain combines TRBV14 with TRBJ1-2; D gene unclear. CDR1 and CDR2 (germline): SGHDN, FVKESK. Trimming stripped 1 base from V and 4 bases from J, with 4 bases between. The CDR3 length is 12 residues. CDR3 sequence: CASSQGIYGYTF. In nucleotides, the CDR3 is TGTGCCAGCAGCCAAGGGATCTATGGCTACACCTTC.

The V and J genes are TRBV29-1 and TRBJ2-1; 9 nucleotides match TRBD2. This CDR3 has 15 residues. The germline V gene has CDR1 SQVTM and CDR2 ANQGSEA. V was clipped by 2 bases and J by 11 bases; unmatched bases: 13. CDR3 amino acids: CSVELSGGPHKKQFF. CDR3 sequence (DNA): TGCAGCGTTGAACTGAGCGGGGGGCCCCATAAGAAGCAGTTCTTC.

This clonotype was counted only a few times. This sequence joins TRBV12-3 or TRBV12-4 and TRBJ1-1; D is ambiguous. This CDR3 is built from 11 residues. The ends were cut back, 6 bases at V and 7 bases at J, with 9 bases in the middle. The chain's CDR3 is CASRLQREAFF. In DNA form, the CDR3 reads TGTGCCAGCAGACTGCAACGTGAAGCTTTCTTT.

This clonotype was detected many times. CDR3 in amino acids: CASSQGQLAGDGPSQQFF. The DNA for the CDR3 is TGCGCCAGCAGCCAGGGGCAACTAGCGGGAGATGGCCCTTCTCAGCAGTTCTTC. V and J are TRBV5-1 and TRBJ2-1; 11 bases line up with TRBD2. The ends lost 4 bases at V and 11 bases at J; junction bases unmatched: 20. CDR3 length: 18 amino acids. The germline CDR1 and CDR2 sequences are SGHRS and YFSETQ.

This clonotype was counted a few times. The chain combines TRBV3-1 with TRBJ2-7; TRBD2 is a possible D gene (5 bases). The CDR3 contains 15 residues. V was shortened by 0 bases and J by 2 bases, with 11 bases between the two germline ends. Germline lookup yields CDR1 LGHDT and CDR2 YNNKEL (reference sequence). CDR3 loop: CASSQEGTGTYEQYF. The CDR3 nucleotides read TGTGCCAGCAGCCAAGAAGGAACGGGAACCTACGAGCAGTACTTC.

This clonotype was seen repeatedly, ten times or more. This sequence joins TRBV6-2 or TRBV6-3 and TRBJ2-1; TRBD2 agrees at 8 bases. Germline assignment: CDR1 MNHEY and CDR2 SVGEGT. The CDR3 is 15 amino acids. After removal of 8 bases from V and 7 bases from J, the junction contained 13 bases not matched to a gene. The CDR3 protein is CASQSGGWSGNEQFF. In DNA, the CDR3 is TGTGCCAGCCAGAGCGGGGGTTGGTCTGGTAATGAGCAGTTCTTC.

The chain uses TRBV16 and TRBJ2-7; 8 nucleotides match TRBD1. The germline gives CDR1 KGHSY, CDR2 FQNENV. The trim removed 0 bases at V and 5 bases at J, leaving 9 bases unmatched. The CDR3 is made up of 16 amino acids. Here the CDR3 reads CASSQSTRTGWNEQYF. DNA for the CDR3: TGTGCCAGCAGCCAATCGACGAGGACAGGGTGGAACGAGCAGTACTTC. Using reference TRBV16 and TRBJ2-7 for the parts outside the CDR3, the full variable domain is GEEVAQTPKHLVRGEGQKAKLYCAPIKGHSYVFWYQQVLKNEFKFLISFQNENVFDETGMPKERFSAKCLPNSPCSLEIQATKLEDSAVYFCASSQSTRTGWNEQYFGPGTRLTVT.

The V and J genes are TRBV12-3 or TRBV12-4 and TRBJ1-2; weak D call: TRBD1 (6 bases). The germline V and J ends were trimmed by 3 bases and 3 bases, with 11 bases remaining between them. The CDR3 has 14 amino acids. CDR3 nucleotides: TGTGCCAGCAGTTTCGGCAGGGGAGACTATGGCTACACCTTC. Translated, it gives CASSFGRGDYGYTF.

Only one count was recorded for this clonotype. The V and J genes are TRBV7-2 and TRBJ2-7, with D perhaps matching TRBD2 (7 bases). Trimming took 6 bases from V and 3 from J, leaving 18 bases between them. Germline V gene lookup returns CDR1 SGHTA and CDR2 FQGNSA. The CDR3 spans 15 residues. CDR3 protein: CASSGSWGGGYEQYF. CDR3 nucleotides: TGTGCCAGCAGTGGGAGCTGGGGAGGGGGCTACGAGCAGTACTTC.

There are many counts of this clonotype. The V call is TRBV7-2, the J call TRBJ2-7, with D unclear. The V gene lost 2 bases and the J gene lost 2 bases, with 7 bases spanning the gap. The CDR3 runs to 13 residues. CDR1 is SGHTA and CDR2 is FQGNSA in the germline V gene. CDR3 residues: CASSLSETYEQYF. The CDR3 DNA is TGTGCCAGCAGCTTATCTGAAACCTACGAGCAGTACTTC.